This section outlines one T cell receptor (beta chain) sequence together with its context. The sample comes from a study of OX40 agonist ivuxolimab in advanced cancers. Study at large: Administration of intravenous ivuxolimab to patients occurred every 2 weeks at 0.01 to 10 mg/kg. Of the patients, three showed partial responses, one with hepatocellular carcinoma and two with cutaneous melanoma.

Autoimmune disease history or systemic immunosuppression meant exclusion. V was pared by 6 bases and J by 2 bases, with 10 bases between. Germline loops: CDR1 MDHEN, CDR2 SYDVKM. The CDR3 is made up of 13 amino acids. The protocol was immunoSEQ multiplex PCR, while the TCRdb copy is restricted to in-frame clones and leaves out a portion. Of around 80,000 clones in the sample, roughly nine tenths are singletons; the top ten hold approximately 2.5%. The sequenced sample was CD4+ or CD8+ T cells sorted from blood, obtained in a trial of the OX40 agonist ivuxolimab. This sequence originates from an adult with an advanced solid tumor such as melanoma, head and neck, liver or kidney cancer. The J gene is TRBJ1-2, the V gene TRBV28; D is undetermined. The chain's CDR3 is CASSITVNYGYTF. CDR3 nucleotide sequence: TGTGCCAGCAGCATAACAGTCAACTATGGCTACACCTTC.